A selection of T cell receptor beta chains follows, all from one sample in a study of OX40 agonist ivuxolimab in advanced cancers. Assay used: immunoSEQ multiplex PCR; TCRdb lists only in-frame clones, some missing. The data contain 40,000 to 50,000 clones, 70% to 85% of them singletons. Sequenced material: CD4+ or CD8+ T cells sorted from blood, taken in a trial of the OX40 agonist ivuxolimab. The receptors originated from an adult with an advanced solid tumor such as melanoma, head and neck, liver or kidney cancer. Each CDR3 is given with its conserved first and last residue. Each record gives: CDR3 length, clone size, V gene, D gene, J gene, CDR3 DNA, CDR3 protein. D genes are given only for firm matches. Expanded clones are given a class, and other clones once, few, many or no size at all.

>13|NA|TRBV6-5|NA|TRBJ1-1
TGTGCCAGCAGTGCCCAGGCGAACACTGAAGCTTTCTTT
CASSAQANTEAFF
>15|NA|TRBV7-2|TRBD1|TRBJ1-4
TGTGCCAGCAGCCCGCAGGGGGCGACTAATGAAAAACTGTTTTTT
CASSPQGATNEKLFF
>17|NA|TRBV5-1|TRBD1|TRBJ1-1
TGCGCCAGCAGCTTGTCAGCCAGGGGGCGCAGGAACACTGAAGCTTTCTTT
CASSLSARGRRNTEAFF
>13|NA|TRBV7-3|NA|TRBJ2-3
TGTGCCAGCAGCTCGGGGTTGAGGGATACGCAGTATTTT
CASSSGLRDTQYF
>14|once|TRBV10-3|NA|TRBJ1-1
TGTGCCATCAGTGAGTCCGGAGGTTTTAACGGAGCTTTCTTT
CAISESGGFNGAFF
>14|few|TRBV5-1|TRBD2|TRBJ2-1
TGCGCCAGCACCCGTGGGGGGGGAAGATATGAGCAGTTCTTC
CASTRGGGRYEQFF
>16|NA|TRBV10-3|TRBD2|TRBJ2-1
TGTGCCATCAGTGAGTCAAGGGGCGGGGGGCGGAATGAGCAGTTCTTC
CAISESRGGGRNEQFF
>15|NA|TRBV6-1|TRBD1|TRBJ1-3
TGTGCCAGCAGTCGGGCGACAGGGGTGGGAAACACCATATATTTT
CASSRATGVGNTIYF
>14|NA|TRBV10-3|NA|TRBJ2-2
TGTGCCATCAGGGCTGGACAGATCACCGGGGAGCTGTTTTTT
CAIRAGQITGELFF
>11|NA|TRBV5-8|NA|TRBJ2-7
TGTGCCAGCAGCCTAACGGTCGGGCAGTACTTC
CASSLTVGQYF
>18|NA|TRBV5-6|TRBD2|TRBJ2-3
TGTGCCAGCAGCGATAACCTACTAGCGGGGGGGCACACAGATACGCAGTATTTT
CASSDNLLAGGHTDTQYF
>14|NA|TRBV15|TRBD1|TRBJ2-5
TGTGCCACCAATACGCCAGGGGGCGCGGAGACCCAGTACTTC
CATNTPGGAETQYF
>16|NA|TRBV6-5|TRBD2|TRBJ2-2
TGTGCCAGCAGTTATAGCGGGGGGGCCTCTACCGGGGAGCTGTTTTTT
CASSYSGGASTGELFF
>13|once|TRBV5-4|NA|TRBJ2-5
TGTGCCAGCAGCTTGGGGGGTCCGGAGACCCAGTACTTC
CASSLGGPETQYF
>15|NA|TRBV6-1|TRBD2|TRBJ2-1
TGTGCCAGCAGTAAAGTAGCGGGGGGTGCCAATGAGCAGTTCTTC
CASSKVAGGANEQFF
>17|NA|TRBV5-1|TRBD1|TRBJ1-5
TGCGCCAGCAGCTTGGACCCTACAGGGGGCTCGGGTCAGCCCCAGCATTTT
CASSLDPTGGSGQPQHF
>15|NA|TRBV5-8|NA|TRBJ2-5
TGTGCCAGCAGCTTGGGGAGTAGGAGCCAAGAGACCCAGTACTTC
CASSLGSRSQETQYF
>14|NA|TRBV19|NA|TRBJ2-7
TGTGCCAGTAGCCCCATCGGGGGATCCTACGAGCAGTACTTC
CASSPIGGSYEQYF
>16|once|TRBV18|NA|TRBJ1-1
TGTGCCAGCTCACCATCGACAGGCCTGGGGGGGACTGAAGCTTTCTTT
CASSPSTGLGGTEAFF
>12|NA|TRBV29-1|NA|TRBJ2-5
TGCAGCGTTGAATTCGAGTCGGAGACCCAGTACTTC
CSVEFESETQYF
>13|NA|TRBV19|NA|TRBJ1-5
TGTGCCTCCGCTCAGGGATTCAATCAGCCCCAGCATTTT
CASAQGFNQPQHF
>15|NA|TRBV5-1|TRBD1|TRBJ1-2
TGCGCCAGCAGCTTGCAGGGGGCGTCGGTCGATGGCTACACCTTC
CASSLQGASVDGYTF
>13|NA|TRBV30|NA|TRBJ1-3
TGTGCCTGGAATATCTACTCTGGAAACACCATATATTTT
CAWNIYSGNTIYF
>14|NA|TRBV2|TRBD2|TRBJ2-7
TGTGCCAGACGAACCGGGACTAGCGGGGGAGAGCAGTACTTC
CARRTGTSGGEQYF
>16|NA|TRBV19|TRBD1|TRBJ2-2
TGTGCCAGTAGTCCGCCCGGGACAGGGGTTACCGGGGAGCTGTTTTTT
CASSPPGTGVTGELFF
>14|few|TRBV6-5|TRBD1|TRBJ1-6
TGTGCCAGCAGCCTCAGACAGGGTAATTCACCCCTCCACTTT
CASSLRQGNSPLHF
>15|NA|TRBV19|NA|TRBJ1-2
TGTGCCAGTAGTACTATACAGGGAAATCACTATGGCTACACCTTC
CASSTIQGNHYGYTF
>15|NA|TRBV10-3|NA|TRBJ1-2
TGTGCCATCAGTGAGCGGTGGATGCCAGGGGATGGCTACACCTTC
CAISERWMPGDGYTF
>13|NA|TRBV2|NA|TRBJ1-2
TGTGCCAGCAGTGAAGACGGGGACTATGGCTACACCTTC
CASSEDGDYGYTF
>14|NA|TRBV7-8|NA|TRBJ1-4
TGTGCCAGCAGCCCCGGGTGGGGGAATGAAAAACTGTTTTTT
CASSPGWGNEKLFF
>13|NA|TRBV13|NA|TRBJ1-1
TGTGCCAGCAGGGCGCGGCTGGAGACTGAAGCTTTCTTT
CASRARLETEAFF
>16|NA|TRBV27|TRBD2|TRBJ2-3
TGTGCCAGCAGTACCGAGACTAGCGGGGATACAGATACGCAGTATTTT
CASSTETSGDTDTQYF
>15|NA|TRBV2|TRBD1|TRBJ1-6
TGTGCCAGCAGTGAAAACTGGACAGGGTCTTCACCCCTCCACTTT
CASSENWTGSSPLHF
>15|NA|TRBV27|TRBD1|TRBJ2-7
TGTGCCAGCAGTTTAAGCGACAGGGGGCCCTTCGAGCAGTACTTC
CASSLSDRGPFEQYF
>15|NA|TRBV6-1|TRBD1|TRBJ1-1
TGTGCCAGCAGTCAGGACAGGGGAGGGGACACTGAAGCTTTCTTT
CASSQDRGGDTEAFF
>15|NA|TRBV10-2|NA|TRBJ2-3
TGCGCCAGCAGTCGCCGGGGGGCTTCGGGAAATACGCAGTATTTT
CASSRRGASGNTQYF
>13|NA|TRBV11-3|TRBD1|TRBJ2-3
TGTGCCAGCAGCGGCCGTGGACAGGAAGCGCAGTATTTT
CASSGRGQEAQYF
>17|NA|TRBV4-3|NA|TRBJ1-2
TGCGCCAGCAGCCAAGACTCTCGGACGGGGGGATGGTATGGCTACACCTTC
CASSQDSRTGGWYGYTF
>13|NA|TRBV5-6|NA|TRBJ1-5
TGTGCCAGCAGCGACTCAGGCAATCAGCCCCAGCATTTT
CASSDSGNQPQHF
>14|few|TRBV14|NA|TRBJ1-5
TGTGCCAGCAGCCAAGGAGTTGGCAATCAGCCCCAGCATTTT
CASSQGVGNQPQHF